A selection of T cell receptor beta chains follows, all from one sample in a study of blood T cell repertoires in COVID-19. TCRdb keeps only in-frame clones here, not all; method: immunoSEQ multiplex PCR. The repertoire holds fewer than 200,000 clones, with 75% to 90% as singletons. What was sequenced was peripheral blood. These receptors all come from a woman between 55 and 75 years old with acute or convalescent COVID-19. The CDR3 runs from the conserved cysteine through the conserved F or W. Each record gives: clone size, D gene, V gene, J gene, CDR3 DNA, CDR3 protein. The D gene is left open where the match is weak. Size is stated for part of the rows, as once, few or many counts, or as a class when the clone is expanded.

once	TRBD2	TRBV3-1/TRBV3-2	TRBJ2-1	TGTGCCAGCAGCCGCAGACTAGCGGGTCCCGGAAATGAGCAGTTCTTC	CASSRRLAGPGNEQFF
.	.	TRBV7-8	TRBJ2-7	TGTGCCAGCAGCTTAGACATCAACGAGCAGTACTTC	CASSLDINEQYF
.	.	TRBV6-2/TRBV6-3	TRBJ2-1	TGTGCCAGCAGTTACCCACAGGTGGGGCGGTTCGTGGATGAGCAGTTCTTC	CASSYPQVGRFVDEQFF
.	.	TRBV10-2	TRBJ1-1	TGCGCCAGCAGGGGAGCGAACACTGAAGCTTTCTTT	CASRGANTEAFF
.	.	TRBV28	TRBJ1-6	TGTGCCAGCAGGCAGGGAATCAATTCACCCCTCCACTTT	CASRQGINSPLHF
few	TRBD1	TRBV27	TRBJ1-1	TGTGCCAGCAGTTTATCGACAGGGACTGAAGCTTTCTTT	CASSLSTGTEAFF
.	.	TRBV28	TRBJ2-5	TGTGCCAGCAGTTCCTCCGGGACAAAGGGAGAGACCCAGTACTTC	CASSSSGTKGETQYF
.	TRBD1	TRBV29-1	TRBJ2-7	TGCAGCGTCACTAGGGACAGCTCCTACGAGCAGTACTTC	CSVTRDSSYEQYF
.	TRBD2	TRBV18	TRBJ2-2	TGTGCCAGCTCACCGTCGAACCTAGCGGGAGCCGGGGAGCTGTTTTTT	CASSPSNLAGAGELFF
few	.	TRBV19	TRBJ1-1	TGTGCCAGTAGTCCAGGGCTAAGAGCTGAAGCTTTCTTT	CASSPGLRAEAFF
once	.	TRBV6-6	TRBJ1-4	TGTGCCAGCAGCTCAGGAAGGGGTGGTGAAAAACTGTTTTTT	CASSSGRGGEKLFF
few	.	TRBV7-2	TRBJ1-6	TGTGCCAGCAGCTTAGACAGGGAGGGTAGTTCACCCCTCCACTTT	CASSLDREGSSPLHF
.	TRBD1	TRBV7-9	TRBJ2-5	TGTGCCAGCAGCTTAGGGGCAGGGGGCCCAGAGACCCAGTACTTC	CASSLGAGGPETQYF
.	TRBD1	TRBV18	TRBJ2-5	TGTGCCAGCTCACGGGACAGGCAGCAAGAGACCCAGTACTTC	CASSRDRQQETQYF
.	.	TRBV28	TRBJ2-3	TGTGCCAGCAGCCTTCAGGGGTTTAGCACAGATACGCAGTATTTT	CASSLQGFSTDTQYF
.	TRBD1	TRBV2	TRBJ1-3	TGTGCCAGCAGTTCCGGGACAGGGGGTCGTGGAAACACCATATATTTT	CASSSGTGGRGNTIYF
few	TRBD2	TRBV6-5	TRBJ2-5	TGTGCCAGCAGCCAAGCGGGAGGTAAAGAGACCCAGTACTTC	CASSQAGGKETQYF
.	.	TRBV7-2	TRBJ1-2	TGTGCCAGCAGCCCCGAGAGGGTGGGCTACACCTTC	CASSPERVGYTF
once	.	TRBV6-1	TRBJ1-5	TGTGCCAGCAGTGAATCCCGTGAGCCCCAGCATTTT	CASSESREPQHF
once	.	TRBV18	TRBJ1-3	TGTGCCAGCTCACCAAACAACTCTGGAAACACCATATATTTT	CASSPNNSGNTIYF
few	.	TRBV2	TRBJ1-4	TGTGCCAGCAGTGCCCAGGGCCTAACTAATGAAAAACTGTTTTTT	CASSAQGLTNEKLFF
.	TRBD1	TRBV28	TRBJ1-4	TGTGCCAGCAGTTTCAGCCCCACAGGGGGCTGGAATGAAAAACTGTTTTTT	CASSFSPTGGWNEKLFF
.	.	TRBV7-9	TRBJ1-2	TGTGCCAGCAGCCTGCGGTCAGGGCGCATGGACGCTGGCTACACCTTC	CASSLRSGRMDAGYTF
.	.	TRBV23-1	TRBJ2-1	TGCGCCAGCAGTCAATTTGGGGCTCAGTTCTTC	CASSQFGAQFF
.	TRBD1	TRBV6-5	TRBJ1-1	TGTGCCAGCACCTTAGACAGGGGGATTACTGAAGCTTTCTTT	CASTLDRGITEAFF
.	TRBD1	TRBV6-5	TRBJ1-2	TGTGCCAGCAGTTACACAGGGGACGATAACTATGGCTACACCTTC	CASSYTGDDNYGYTF
.	TRBD1	TRBV5-1	TRBJ2-1	TGCGCCAGCTTTCCCAGGGGGACACCGGCCAATGAGCAGTTCTTC	CASFPRGTPANEQFF
few	.	TRBV11-2	TRBJ1-1	TGTGCCAGCAGCTTAGGCAGGTGGAACACTGAAGCTTTCTTT	CASSLGRWNTEAFF
once	TRBD1	TRBV2	TRBJ2-2	TGTGCCAGCATCCCGGGACAGGTTACCGGGGAGCTGTTTTTT	CASIPGQVTGELFF
many	.	TRBV5-1	TRBJ1-6	TGCGCCAGCAGCTCGAGGGGGATCGATTCACCCCTCCACTTT	CASSSRGIDSPLHF
.	.	TRBV5-1	TRBJ1-1	TGCGCCAGCAGCTTGGAAGCCGGGGTGAACACTGAAGCTTTCTTT	CASSLEAGVNTEAFF
once	.	TRBV19	TRBJ1-4	TGTGCCAGTAGTAGCAGGACAGACCCTAGGGAAAAACTGTTTTTT	CASSSRTDPREKLFF
.	TRBD1	TRBV7-6	TRBJ1-1	TGTGCCAGCAGCCCCGCGGAGGGGGCGTACGCTGAAGCTTTCTTT	CASSPAEGAYAEAFF
.	.	TRBV19	TRBJ1-5	TGTGCCAGTAGTGGGTCGGGGGGGAGTTGGCAGCCCCAGCATTTT	CASSGSGGSWQPQHF
.	.	TRBV6-1	TRBJ1-1	TGTGCCAGCAGTGAAAGGAGGATGGGGGAAGCTTTCTTT	CASSERRMGEAFF
once	TRBD1	TRBV28	TRBJ2-1	TGTGCCAGCAGGGCTGACAGGGGTCCCTACAATGAGCAGTTCTTC	CASRADRGPYNEQFF
.	TRBD2	TRBV27	TRBJ2-7	TGTGCCAGCGGGGTAGGCGGGAGTCAGTACGAGCAGTACTTC	CASGVGGSQYEQYF